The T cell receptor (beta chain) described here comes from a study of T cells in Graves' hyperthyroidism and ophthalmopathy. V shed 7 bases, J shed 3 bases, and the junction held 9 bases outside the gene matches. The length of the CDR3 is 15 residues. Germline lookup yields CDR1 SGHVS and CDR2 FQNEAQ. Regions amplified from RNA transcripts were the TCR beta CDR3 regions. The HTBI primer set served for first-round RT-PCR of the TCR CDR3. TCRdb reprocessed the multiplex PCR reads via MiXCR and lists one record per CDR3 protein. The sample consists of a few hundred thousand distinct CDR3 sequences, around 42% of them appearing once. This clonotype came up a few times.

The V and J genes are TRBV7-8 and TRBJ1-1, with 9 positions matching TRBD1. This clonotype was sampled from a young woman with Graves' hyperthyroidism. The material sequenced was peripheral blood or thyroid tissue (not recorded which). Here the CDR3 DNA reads TGTGCCAGCAACGGAGGGGACAGGGTTTACACTGAAGCTTTCTTT. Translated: CASNGGDRVYTEAFF.